The clone carrying this T cell receptor beta chain was observed a handful of times. Its antigen is not known. This record belongs to a study of T cells after yellow fever vaccination. Study at large: The fractions with low cell numbers were processed using SMART-Seq v4 Ultra Low Input. General observations from the study: The secondary response showed a weaker magnitude and a faster peak, day 5 versus 15. Among primary-vaccination clones, most reappeared after the booster, at around 97% for CD4 and about 90% for CD8.

V lost 7 bases and J lost 0; bases outside the gene matches: 9. The CDR3 loop spans 15 amino acids. Germline V gene sequence: CDR1 DFQATT, CDR2 SNEGSKA (reference sequence). Production of TCR cDNA was by 5'RACE template switching, which also added a universal primer site and UMIs. Via MiXCR, TCRdb re-called the 5' RACE reads, giving one row per CDR3 protein. The sample carries about 550,000 distinct CDR3 sequences, 15% to 20% recorded once. The gene calls are TRBV20-1 and TRBJ2-3, with 8 nucleotides matching TRBD2. This clonotype was sampled from a man in his thirties or forties who received the YFV17D yellow fever vaccine. The sample consisted of PBMCs, taken 15 days after the yellow fever booster vaccination. Written as DNA, the CDR3 is TGCAGTGGAGACGGATCTAGCGGGAGCACAGATACGCAGTATTTT. This sequence encodes CSGDGSSGSTDTQYF.